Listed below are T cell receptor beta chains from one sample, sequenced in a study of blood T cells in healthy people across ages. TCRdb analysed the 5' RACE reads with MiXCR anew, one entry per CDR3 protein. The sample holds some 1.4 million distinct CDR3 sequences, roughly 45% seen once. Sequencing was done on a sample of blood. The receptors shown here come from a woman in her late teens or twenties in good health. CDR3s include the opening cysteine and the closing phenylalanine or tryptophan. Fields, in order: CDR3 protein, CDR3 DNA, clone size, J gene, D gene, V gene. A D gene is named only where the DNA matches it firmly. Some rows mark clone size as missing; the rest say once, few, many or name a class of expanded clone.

CAWSPTHTDTQYF TGTGCCTGGTCCCCGACCCACACAGATACGCAGTATTTT - TRBJ2-3 - TRBV30
CASSRGTGNYEQYF TGTGCCAGCAGTCGGGGGACAGGGAACTACGAGCAGTACTTC - TRBJ2-7 TRBD1 TRBV2
CASSLSVLDGGSNKILWAYGYTF TGTGCCAGCAGTTTATCCGTCCTAGATGGCGGGAGTAATAAGATCCTATGGGCCTATGGCTACACCTTC few TRBJ1-2 - TRBV27
CASGSRTSGSVTEQFF TGTGCTAGTGGTTCAAGGACTAGCGGGAGTGTGACTGAGCAGTTCTTC - TRBJ2-1 TRBD2 TRBV12-5
CASSEEGQGRFF TGTGCCAGCAGTGAAGAGGGGCAGGGGAGGTTTTTT - TRBJ1-4 - TRBV2
CASSHSPGGATDTQYF TGTGCCAGCAGTCACAGCCCAGGGGGCGCCACAGATACGCAGTATTTT - TRBJ2-3 TRBD1 TRBV2
CASSFNTGGIADTQYF TGCGCCAGCAGCTTTAACACAGGGGGAATCGCAGATACGCAGTATTTT - TRBJ2-3 TRBD1 TRBV5-1
CASSLTESYNEQFF TGTGCCAGCAGTCTAACAGAGTCCTACAATGAGCAGTTCTTC - TRBJ2-1 - TRBV27
CASSPLFNPGTADEQYF TGTGCCAGCAGTCCCCTCTTCAATCCCGGGACCGCGGACGAGCAGTACTTC few TRBJ2-7 - TRBV27
CASSQRTDTQYF TGTGCCAGCAGCCAGCGCACAGATACGCAGTATTTT many TRBJ2-3 - TRBV3-1
CVSSLVPGMNTGELFF TGTGTCAGCAGCTTAGTACCAGGGATGAACACCGGGGAGCTGTTTTTT - TRBJ2-2 - TRBV7-8
CASSLSTPGYEQYF TGTGCCAGCAGTTTATCGACTCCTGGATACGAGCAGTACTTC few TRBJ2-7 - TRBV27
CASIRGGTYEQYF TGTGCCAGCATCCGGGGGGGAACCTACGAGCAGTACTTC few TRBJ2-7 TRBD2 TRBV28
CASSQMGLGTEAFF TGCGCCAGCAGCCAAATGGGGTTGGGCACTGAAGCTTTCTTT - TRBJ1-1 - TRBV4-1
CASIPHAGQETQYF TGTGCCAGCATCCCTCATGCGGGGCAAGAGACCCAGTACTTC few TRBJ2-5 - TRBV7-2
CASSLAWGENQPQHF TGTGCCAGCAGCTTAGCGTGGGGGGAAAATCAGCCCCAGCATTTT - TRBJ1-5 - TRBV7-2
CASSKARRGLTTDTQYF TGTGCCAGCAGCAAAGCGCGGCGGGGGCTTACCACAGATACGCAGTATTTT - TRBJ2-3 - TRBV21-1
CASSQGQGIDEQFF TGTGCCAGCAGTCAGGGACAGGGGATCGATGAGCAGTTCTTC - TRBJ2-1 TRBD1 TRBV27
CATSRGRQGTNEKLFF TGTGCCACCAGCAGAGGTAGACAGGGAACTAATGAAAAACTGTTTTTT - TRBJ1-4 TRBD1 TRBV15
CASSQKQGALNEKLFF TGTGCCAGCAGCCAGAAACAGGGGGCGCTTAATGAAAAACTGTTTTTT - TRBJ1-4 TRBD1 TRBV7-8
CASSVQGVNVGYTF TGTGCCAGCAGCGTGCAGGGTGTAAATGTGGGCTACACCTTC few TRBJ1-2 - TRBV9
CASSSSGTGDEQYF TGTGCCAGCAGTTCCTCCGGGACAGGAGACGAGCAGTACTTC - TRBJ2-7 TRBD1 TRBV28
CASSYTQWTDGVSYEQYF TGTGCCAGCAGTTACACCCAATGGACAGACGGAGTTTCCTACGAGCAGTACTTC - TRBJ2-7 - TRBV6-5
CGAVKGRAGADTQYF TGCGGTGCTGTAAAGGGACGAGCGGGGGCAGATACGCAGTATTTT - TRBJ2-3 TRBD2 TRBV20-1
CASSFQGRAFF TGTGCCAGCAGTTTTCAGGGGCGTGCTTTCTTT - TRBJ1-1 - TRBV28
CVSSQAGGQYNEQFF TGTGTCAGCAGCCAAGCGGGGGGCCAATACAATGAGCAGTTCTTC - TRBJ2-1 TRBD2 TRBV7-2
CASSPMDRGLNSPLHF TGTGCCAGCAGTCCGATGGACAGGGGGCTTAATTCACCCCTCCACTTT few TRBJ1-6 TRBD1 TRBV27
CSARRLAGGPEGYNEQFF TGCAGTGCTAGAAGACTAGCGGGAGGGCCGGAGGGCTACAATGAGCAGTTCTTC few TRBJ2-1 TRBD2 TRBV20-1
CASSSRDRDYNEQFF TGTGCCAGCAGCTCCCGGGACAGGGACTACAATGAGCAGTTCTTC few TRBJ2-1 TRBD1 TRBV14
CASSTIVLAGGYEQYF TGTGCCAGCAGCACAATCGTCCTAGCGGGGGGCTACGAGCAGTACTTC - TRBJ2-7 TRBD2 TRBV3-1
CAWTKGLAGVSDTQYF TGTGCCTGGACGAAGGGACTAGCGGGAGTATCAGATACGCAGTATTTT - TRBJ2-3 TRBD2 TRBV30
CASRGSGGPTGELFF TGCGCCAGCAGAGGCAGCGGGGGCCCGACCGGGGAGCTGTTTTTT - TRBJ2-2 TRBD2 TRBV5-1
CASSSLRGDGYTF TGTGCCAGCAGCTCCCTCAGGGGTGATGGCTACACCTTC - TRBJ1-2 - TRBV5-6
CSVEDRYSYEQYF TGCAGCGTTGAGGACCGGTATTCCTACGAGCAGTACTTC - TRBJ2-7 - TRBV29-1
CASSQEARGNYGYTF TGCGCCAGCAGCCAAGAGGCCAGGGGGAACTATGGCTACACCTTC - TRBJ1-2 TRBD1 TRBV4-1
CASTRDRVGNSPLHF TGTGCCAGCACCAGAGACAGGGTTGGTAATTCACCCCTCCACTTT - TRBJ1-6 TRBD1 TRBV7-2
CASSQDADQPQHF TGTGCCAGCAGCCAAGATGCGGATCAGCCCCAGCATTTT few TRBJ1-5 - TRBV14
CASSQEVAGDYEQYF TGTGCCAGCAGCCAAGAAGTAGCGGGGGACTACGAGCAGTACTTC - TRBJ2-7 TRBD2 TRBV14
CASSLLGPDQPQHF TGTGCCAGCAGCTTGCTGGGACCGGATCAGCCCCAGCATTTT - TRBJ1-5 - TRBV5-5
CASSQVTELAKNIQYF TGCGCCAGCAGCCAAGTCACAGAACTAGCCAAAAACATTCAGTACTTC - TRBJ2-4 - TRBV4-1
CASSVQGATGELFF TGTGCCAGCAGCGTCCAGGGGGCCACCGGGGAGCTGTTTTTT - TRBJ2-2 TRBD1 TRBV9
CASSEWGTANTEAFF TGTGCCAGCAGTGAATGGGGGACGGCGAACACTGAAGCTTTCTTT - TRBJ1-1 - TRBV25-1
CSARNQGTNYGYTF TGCAGTGCCCGGAATCAGGGAACTAACTATGGCTACACCTTC - TRBJ1-2 - TRBV20-1
CASSQVNLAGKYEQYF TGTGCCAGCAGCCAAGTAAACCTAGCGGGGAAATACGAGCAGTACTTC - TRBJ2-7 TRBD2 TRBV3-1
CANSPGGDYGYTF TGTGCCAACTCTCCGGGGGGGGACTATGGCTACACCTTC few TRBJ1-2 - TRBV6-1
CATSPLRPGELFF TGTGCCACCAGCCCATTGCGGCCCGGGGAGCTGTTTTTT - TRBJ2-2 - TRBV15
CASSQPPGYEQYF TGTGCCAGCAGCCAACCACCGGGGTACGAGCAGTACTTC few TRBJ2-7 - TRBV3-1
CSAGRTVASYEQYF TGCAGTGCCGGCCGGACAGTCGCGTCCTACGAGCAGTACTTC few TRBJ2-7 - TRBV20-1
CASSEAGTGGAFSGANVLTF TGTGCCAGCAGTGAAGCCGGCACAGGGGGCGCGTTCTCTGGGGCCAACGTCCTGACTTTC - TRBJ2-6 TRBD1 TRBV2
CASSYGTVFQETQYF TGTGCCAGCAGCTACGGGACGGTTTTTCAAGAGACCCAGTACTTC many TRBJ2-5 - TRBV7-2
CASSQGGDSPLHF TGTGCCAGCAGTCAAGGAGGGGATTCACCCCTCCACTTT many TRBJ1-6 - TRBV11-2
CSATGTSGLERETQYF TGCAGTGCTACCGGGACTAGCGGCCTAGAGCGAGAGACCCAGTACTTC - TRBJ2-5 TRBD2 TRBV20-1
CASRVGPAYEQYF TGTGCCAGCAGAGTGGGGCCGGCCTACGAGCAGTACTTC - TRBJ2-7 - TRBV7-9
CASSHARTGANVLTF TGTGCCAGCAGCCACGCTAGGACTGGGGCCAACGTCCTGACTTTC - TRBJ2-6 - TRBV7-2
CSAHSPNRGRVLDEQFF TGCAGTGCCCACAGTCCGAACCGGGGGAGGGTCTTAGATGAGCAGTTCTTC few TRBJ2-1 TRBD2 TRBV20-1